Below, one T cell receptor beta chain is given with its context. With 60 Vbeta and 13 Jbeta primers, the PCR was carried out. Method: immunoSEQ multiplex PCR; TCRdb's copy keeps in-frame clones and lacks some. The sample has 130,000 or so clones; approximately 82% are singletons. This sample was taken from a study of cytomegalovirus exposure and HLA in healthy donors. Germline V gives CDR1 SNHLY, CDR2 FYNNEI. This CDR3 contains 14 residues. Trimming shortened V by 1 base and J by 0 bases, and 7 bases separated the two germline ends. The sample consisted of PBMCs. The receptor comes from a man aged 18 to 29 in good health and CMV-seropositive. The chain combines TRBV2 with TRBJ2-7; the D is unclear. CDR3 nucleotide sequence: TGTGCCAGCAGTGAAGTGATCAGCTCCTACGAGCAGTACTTC. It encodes CASSEVISSYEQYF.